What follows are 14 T cell receptor beta chains derived from one specimen sequenced in a study of blood T cell repertoires in COVID-19 (TCRdb year 2020). The protocol used for the library was the immunoSEQ multiplex PCR assay. The clones in this table, taken by TCRdb from immuneACCESS, are in-frame only. Not every clone is retained; where verified, under half of the shortfall comes from an unresolved V gene, and the cause of the rest is unknown. The sample table holds approximately 25,000 clones, of which roughly 74% were seen once. The ten largest clonotypes hold approximately 6.1% of the sample. Sequencing input: peripheral blood. The receptors were gathered from a man between 50 and 59 years old with COVID-19, enrolled during active disease.

The genes are TRBV5-1 and TRBJ2-7; maybe TRBD2 (5 bases). CDR3 length equals 14 residues. CDR1 is SGHRS and CDR2 is YFSETQ in the germline V gene. Deletions cut 4 bases from V and 5 bases from J, with 16 bases between. The CDR3 reads CASSLAGYRNEQYF. The CDR3 DNA sequence: TGCGCCAGCAGCCTAGCAGGCTATCGGAACGAGCAGTACTTC.

The chain carries TRBV5-1 and TRBJ1-3, with 8 bases aligning to TRBD1. This CDR3 contains 15 residues. Germline-derived CDR1 and CDR2 are SGHRS and YFSETQ. V lost 0 bases and J lost 2; bases outside the gene matches: 1. CDR3 sequence: CASSLATGAGNTIYF. The CDR3, as DNA: TGCGCCAGCAGCTTGGCGACAGGGGCTGGAAACACCATATATTTT.

The rearrangement joins TRBV2 to TRBJ1-5, with D possibly matching TRBD1 (5 bases). With 2 bases removed from V and 2 bases from J, the gap between germline ends came to 13 bases. This CDR3 is built from 16 residues. Germline lookup yields CDR1 SNHLY and CDR2 FYNNEI. In DNA form, the CDR3 reads TGTGCCAGCAGTGAACAGGGCCGGGTCGGCAATCAGCCCCAGCATTTT. Translated: CASSEQGRVGNQPQHF.

The rearrangement uses TRBV5-1 and TRBJ2-7, with 8 bases identical to TRBD2. The CDR3 is 13 amino acids. From germline, CDR1 is SGHRS and CDR2 YFSETQ. The V gene end was trimmed by 5 bases and the J gene end by 1 base; junction bases not matched to a gene: 2. CDR3 nucleotide sequence: TGCGCCAGCAGTCCTAGCGGGTCCTACGAGCAGTACTTC. It codes for CASSPSGSYEQYF.

V usage is TRBV7-3 and J usage is TRBJ2-1; 7 bases match TRBD1. This CDR3 has 16 amino acids. V was pared by 1 base and J by 6 bases, with 9 bases of the junction left unmatched. Germline V CDR1 and CDR2: SGHTA, FQGTGA. CDR3: CASSLIATGPSNEQFF. CDR3 DNA sequence: TGTGCCAGCAGCTTAATAGCGACAGGGCCTTCCAATGAGCAGTTCTTC.

The V call is TRBV7-9, the J call TRBJ2-5, with 9 bases identical to TRBD2. V trimming: 3 bases; J trimming: 5 bases; junction bases outside the gene matches: 10. Germline assignment: CDR1 SEHNR and CDR2 FQNEAQ (reference sequence). The CDR3 covers 16 residues. As DNA, the CDR3 is TGTGCCAGCAGCTTGAACAGCGGGGGGCCGGGGGAGACCCAGTACTTC. It specifies CASSLNSGGPGETQYF.

This clone has just a few counts. This sequence joins TRBV2 and TRBJ2-7; TRBD2 matches 9 bases. The CDR3 has 15 residues. Germline trimming cut 6 bases from V and 3 bases from J; bases unmatched to any gene: 9. In germline, CDR1 is SNHLY, CDR2 FYNNEI. This CDR3 reads CASRVGLAGFYEQYF. The CDR3 bases are TGTGCCAGCAGAGTGGGACTAGCTGGATTCTACGAGCAGTACTTC.

This chain uses TRBV28 with TRBJ1-2; TRBD1 matches 9 bases. CDR1 and CDR2 (germline): MDHEN, SYDVKM. The CDR3 extends over 14 amino acids. The CDR3 nucleotides are TGTGCGACGGGACAGGGTTTCGGGTCTCGTGGCTACACCTTC. Protein product: CATGQGFGSRGYTF.

The chain employs TRBV28 and TRBJ2-3; D not certain. Between the trimmed V and J ends, which lost 1 base and 2 bases, there was a span of 7 bases. The CDR3 length is 14 residues. Germline lookup yields CDR1 MDHEN and CDR2 SYDVKM. This CDR3 reads CASSLSSLTDTQYF. CDR3 DNA sequence: TGTGCCAGCAGTTTATCGTCTCTCACAGATACGCAGTATTTT.

J is TRBJ2-7 and V is TRBV10-2; D uncertain. V lost 5 bases to trimming and J lost 7 bases, with 18 bases between them. Germline assignment: CDR1 WSHSY and CDR2 SAAADI. The CDR3 length is 14 residues. CDR3 amino acids: CASSLQATLGEQYF. The CDR3, as DNA: TGCGCCAGCAGTTTGCAGGCGACCCTTGGGGAGCAGTACTTC.

Only one count was recorded for this clone. The chain combines TRBV24-1 with TRBJ1-2; D call uncertain. Deletions cut 0 bases from V and 1 base from J, with 5 bases between. Germline CDR1 KGHDR, CDR2 SFDVKD. The CDR3 is 14 residues long. CDR3 in amino acids: CATSDLEGNYGYTF. The CDR3 region has the DNA TGTGCCACCAGTGATTTGGAGGGTAACTATGGCTACACCTTC.

The sample holds a few counts of this clone. V and J are TRBV9 and TRBJ1-1; the D is unclear. The CDR3 loop spans 12 amino acids. Germline assignment: CDR1 SGDLS and CDR2 YYNGEE. With 0 bases removed from V and 10 bases from J, the gap between germline ends came to 10 bases. Here the CDR3 DNA reads TGTGCCAGCAGCGTAGGGGAGGGTGGAGCTTTCTTT. It yields the protein CASSVGEGGAFF. Full variable domain (outside the CDR3, taken from reference TRBV9 and TRBJ1-1): DSGVTQTPKHLITATGQRVTLRCSPRSGDLSVYWYQQSLDQGLQFLIQYYNGEERAKGNILERFSAQQFPDLHSELNLSSLELGDSALYFCASSVGEGGAFFGQGTRLTVV.

This chain uses TRBV6-5 with TRBJ2-2, with D uncertain. Germline V lookup: CDR1 MNHEY, CDR2 SVGAGI. This CDR3 has 14 residues. Trimming cost V 0 bases and J 4 bases, with 6 bases left between them. CDR3 protein: CASSYSSGTGELFF. As DNA, the CDR3 is TGTGCCAGCAGTTACTCCTCGGGCACCGGGGAGCTGTTTTTT.

This clone was recorded only once. This chain uses TRBV24-1 with TRBJ2-3; possible D gene TRBD2, 6 bases. The V and J ends lost 9 bases and 1 base respectively, with 10 bases between them. The CDR3 spans 13 residues. Looked up from germline, CDR1 is KGHDR and CDR2 is SFDVKD. CDR3 coding DNA: TGTGCCACCGGCGGGGCGGGCACAGATACGCAGTATTTT. Its translation: CATGGAGTDTQYF.